One and the same sample provided the 29 T cell receptor beta chains below, sequenced in a study of beta chain features in type 1 diabetes. These receptors have no identified antigens. Study observations and caveats: Type 1 diabetes patients showed a moderate but significant shortening of TCRB CDR3s in all four CD4+ subsets.

Expressed TCRB transcripts were sequenced, since all the RNA that had been isolated was reverse transcribed. Produced via immunoSEQ multiplex PCR; TCRdb's table is partial and in-frame only. This sample has 95,000 to 150,000 clones; less than 20% occur once, and the top ten carry under 2.5%. The sample consisted of central memory CD4+ T cells from blood. The receptors stem from a young man with type 1 diabetes.

In its sample, this clone was seen a few times. A much larger clone lies one base from this, so it may be a read error. Other nucleotide sequences from this sample produce the same CDR3. The chain recombines TRBV30 with TRBJ2-1; 8 bases match TRBD2. The germline CDR1 and CDR2 sequences are GTSNPN and SVGIG (reference sequence). With V trimmed by 3 bases and J by 3 bases, 7 bases remained unmatched. This CDR3 has 15 residues. CDR3 sequence: CAWRPGTSDYNEQFF. In nucleotides, the CDR3 is TGTGCCTGGAGGCCCGGGACTAGTGACTACAATGAGCAGTTCTTC.

V gene TRBV4-2 combines with J gene TRBJ2-3; the match to TRBD2 covers 9 bases. The V gene end was trimmed by 3 bases and the J gene end by 2 bases; junction bases not matched to a gene: 6. Germline CDR1 and CDR2: LGHNA and YNFKEQ. The CDR3 consists of 16 residues. CDR3 amino acids: CASSQGTSPPTDTQYF. CDR3 sequence (DNA): TGTGCCAGCAGCCAGGGGACTAGCCCTCCCACAGATACGCAGTATTTT.

As concerns this clone: This specimen includes other DNA sequences encoding the same CDR3. This chain links TRBV18 with TRBJ2-5, with 11 nucleotides matching TRBD1. The CDR3 contains 16 residues. V trimming: 3 bases; J trimming: 1 base; junction bases outside the gene matches: 4. Germline values: CDR1 KGHSH, CDR2 LQKENI. The CDR3 reads CASSPGTGGSQETQYF. In DNA form, the CDR3 reads TGTGCCAGCTCACCCGGGACAGGGGGTAGCCAAGAGACCCAGTACTTC.

The genes are TRBV7-2 and TRBJ1-6; D ambiguous. Germline CDR1 is SGHTA and CDR2 is FQGNSA. This CDR3 region has 14 residues. Deletions cut 1 base from V and 7 bases from J, with 8 bases between. The CDR3 sequence is CASSLDSGNSPLHF. In DNA form, the CDR3 reads TGTGCCAGCAGCTTAGATAGCGGGAATTCACCCCTCCACTTT.

Regarding this clone: The same CDR3 arises from other DNA sequences in this sample as well. The chain recombines TRBV6-6 with TRBJ2-1; D remains ambiguous. V gave up 0 bases and J gave up 4 bases, with 4 bases separating them. Germline CDR1 and CDR2: MNHNY and SVGAGI (reference sequence). This CDR3 has 13 amino acids. In nucleotides, the CDR3 is TGTGCCAGCAGTTACTCGGCGTACAATGAGCAGTTCTTC. This translates into CASSYSAYNEQFF.

The genes are TRBV6-5 and TRBJ2-2; 9 nucleotides agree with TRBD2. J gave up 6 bases and V 7 bases, and 9 bases lay outside the gene matches. The germline gives CDR1 MNHEY, CDR2 SVGAGI. The CDR3 length is 15 residues. CDR3 sequence reads: CASTNTGTSPGELFF. The CDR3 bases are TGTGCCAGCACCAACACCGGGACTAGCCCCGGGGAGCTGTTTTTT.

This chain joins TRBV2 and TRBJ1-2; TRBD1 might be the D (5 bases). There are 14 residues in the CDR3. Germline CDR1 reads SNHLY; CDR2 reads FYNNEI. The ends were cut back, 7 bases at V and 0 bases at J, with 12 bases in the middle. Here the CDR3 DNA reads TGTGCCAGCAAGGGGACGTTCGCTAACTATGGCTACACCTTC. This translates into CASKGTFANYGYTF.

The chain recombines TRBV5-4 with TRBJ2-1; tentative D call: TRBD2 (6 bases). CDR3 size: 11 residues. Germline CDR1 is SGHNT and CDR2 is YYREEE (reference sequence). V lost 0 bases to trimming and J lost 13 bases, with 8 bases between them. The DNA of the CDR3 is TGTGCCAGCAGCTTGGAGGGACTTCAGTTCTTC. Translating gives CASSLEGLQFF.

V and J are TRBV7-8 and TRBJ2-1; D is unresolved. This CDR3 has 15 amino acids. The V and J ends lost 3 bases and 6 bases respectively, with 15 bases between them. CDR1 is SGHVS and CDR2 is FQNEAQ in the germline V gene. The CDR3: CASSLTVGSGNEQFF. CDR3 DNA: TGTGCCAGCAGCTTGACGGTAGGGTCCGGCAATGAGCAGTTCTTC. Variable domain in full (rest from reference TRBV7-8 and TRBJ2-1): GAGVSQSPRYKVAKRGQDVALRCDPISGHVSLFWYQQALGQGPEFLTYFQNEAQLDKSGLPSDRFFAERPEGSVSTLKIQRTQQEDSAVYLCASSLTVGSGNEQFFGPGTRLTVL.

The sample holds a few counts of this clone. V gene TRBV5-4 combines with J gene TRBJ2-3; possible D gene TRBD2, 5 bases. There are 14 residues in the CDR3. CDR1 and CDR2 from the germline V gene are SGHNT and YYREEE (reference sequence). The ends were cut back, 3 bases at V and 0 bases at J, with 8 bases in the middle. CDR3 sequence: CASSSTTSTDTQYF. The CDR3 nucleotides read TGTGCCAGCAGCTCGACTACCAGCACAGATACGCAGTATTTT.

CDR3 DNA sequence: TGCGCCAGCAACTCTCTTCCGGGGTCGGATAATTCACCCCTCCACTTT. This translates into CASNSLPGSDNSPLHF. The gene calls are TRBV5-1 and TRBJ1-6; D not resolved. Trimming took 6 bases from V and 5 from J, leaving 18 bases between them. This CDR3 has 16 amino acids. Germline-derived CDR1 and CDR2 are SGHRS and YFSETQ.

J is TRBJ1-4 and V is TRBV4-3; no clear D. V lost 2 bases and J 3 bases, leaving 13 bases between the germline ends. The V gene's germline CDR1 is LGHNA and CDR2 YSLEER. There are 16 residues in the CDR3. CDR3 in DNA: TGCGCCAGCAGCCAATCAGTAGGGCCATCTAATGAAAAACTGTTTTTT. This codes for CASSQSVGPSNEKLFF.

This chain connects TRBV7-2 to TRBJ1-2; D might be TRBD1 (6 bases). V dropped 1 base and J dropped 0 bases, with 18 bases sitting between them. CDR3 size: 18 residues. The germline CDR1 and CDR2 sequences are SGHTA and FQGNSA. CDR3 sequence: CASSLVPGHRPTNYGYTF. The CDR3 region has the DNA TGTGCCAGCAGCTTAGTGCCGGGACACCGACCGACTAACTATGGCTACACCTTC.

In this sample, this clone turned up a few times. The rearrangement joins TRBV30 to TRBJ1-5; the match to TRBD1 covers 8 bases. Germline assignment: CDR1 GTSNPN and CDR2 SVGIG (reference sequence). The CDR3 runs to 13 residues. With V trimmed by 7 bases and J by 4 bases, 6 bases remained unmatched. The CDR3 is CALSRGQNQPQHF. CDR3 coding DNA: TGTGCCTTATCCAGGGGGCAGAATCAGCCCCAGCATTTT.

The V and J genes are TRBV2 and TRBJ1-5; the D is unclear. V was clipped by 7 bases and J by 2 bases, with 12 bases between them. The CDR3 extends over 14 amino acids. Germline V gene sequence: CDR1 SNHLY, CDR2 FYNNEI. The CDR3, as DNA: TGTGCCAGCACTTTCACGTGGGGCAATCAGCCCCAGCATTTT. Translation gives CASTFTWGNQPQHF.

This clone was counted between two and nine times. The chain uses TRBV6-1 and TRBJ1-6; no firm D call. V was shortened by 1 base and J by 10 bases, with 14 bases between the two germline ends. This CDR3 region has 15 residues. Germline V lookup: CDR1 MNHNS, CDR2 SASEGT. CDR3 DNA sequence: TGTGCCAGCAGTGAAGTCTGGGGAGTGGAGTCACCCCTCCACTTT. Translating gives CASSEVWGVESPLHF.

There are many counts of this clone. This rearrangement joins TRBV4-3 to TRBJ1-2; D might be TRBD1 (5 bases). The CDR3 is 15 amino acids. Between the trimmed V and J ends, which lost 0 bases and 5 bases, there was a span of 13 bases. CDR1 is LGHNA, CDR2 YSLEER, per germline. The CDR3 here is CASSQDPGREYGYTF. CDR3 nucleotide sequence: TGCGCCAGCAGCCAAGACCCAGGGAGGGAGTATGGCTACACCTTC.

The chain has TRBV10-3 and TRBJ1-1; possibly TRBD1 for D (5 bases). Per germline, CDR1 ENHRY and CDR2 SYGVKD. This CDR3 has 12 amino acids. V was cut by 6 bases and J by 10 bases, with 15 bases left in between. CDR3 in DNA: TGTGCCATCAGGGCCAACACAGGTGTAGCTTTCTTT. It specifies CAIRANTGVAFF.

The genes are TRBV4-3 and TRBJ1-2, with 9 bases aligning to TRBD1. The length of the CDR3 is 13 residues. V lost 4 bases to trimming and J lost 6 bases; unmatched junction nucleotides: 3. CDR1 is LGHNA, CDR2 YSLEER, per germline. The CDR3 bases are TGCGCCAGCAGCCCCCGGACAGGGGATGGCTACACCTTC. Protein sequence: CASSPRTGDGYTF.

The chain has TRBV5-1 and TRBJ2-7, with D tentatively TRBD2 (6 bases). In germline, CDR1 is SGHRS, CDR2 YFSETQ. Trimming cost V 2 bases and J 1 base, with 10 bases left between them. CDR3 length equals 14 residues. The CDR3 reads CASSLGTQSYEQYF. The CDR3 bases are TGCGCCAGCAGCTTAGGGACTCAATCCTACGAGCAGTACTTC.

This clone was detected many times. V gene TRBV9 combines with J gene TRBJ2-5, with 7 bases identical to TRBD1. CDR1 SGDLS and CDR2 YYNGEE come from the germline V gene. With 3 bases clipped from V and 2 bases from J, the junction kept 4 bases outside the gene matches. CDR3 length equals 14 residues. The CDR3 sequence is CASSERQGQETQYF. CDR3 sequence (DNA): TGTGCCAGCAGCGAACGACAGGGACAAGAGACCCAGTACTTC.

The chain is built from TRBV18 and TRBJ2-5; tentative D call: TRBD1 (7 bases). Germline CDR1 and CDR2: KGHSH and LQKENI. This CDR3 has 15 residues. V was cut by 4 bases and J by 3 bases, with 15 bases left in between. This chain's CDR3 is CASSLFTGEEETQYF. The CDR3 DNA reads as TGTGCCAGCTCACTATTTACAGGGGAGGAAGAGACCCAGTACTTC.

This clone was picked up many times. The chain has TRBV30 and TRBJ1-2; 7 nucleotides agree with TRBD1. With 3 bases clipped from V and 5 bases from J, the junction kept 6 bases outside the gene matches. Germline CDR1 and CDR2: GTSNPN and SVGIG (reference sequence). This CDR3 has 13 residues. DNA of the CDR3: TGTGCCTGGAGCCGACAGGGCGGGTATGGCTACACCTTC. Protein product: CAWSRQGGYGYTF.

The chain joins TRBV6-5 to TRBJ2-2, with a possible D match to TRBD2 (6 bases). The CDR3 spans 14 residues. With 7 bases removed from V and 7 bases from J, the gap between germline ends came to 16 bases. CDR1 is MNHEY and CDR2 is SVGAGI in the germline V gene. CDR3 nucleotide sequence: TGTGCCAGCACCCAGAATGGCGGGAACGGGGAGCTGTTTTTT. Translation gives CASTQNGGNGELFF.

The chain is built from TRBV7-9 and TRBJ2-7, with D unclear. The CDR3 loop spans 14 amino acids. V lost 1 base and J lost 1, with 8 bases in between. Germline CDR1 and CDR2: SEHNR and FQNEAQ (reference sequence). The CDR3 loop is CASSLGHLSYEQYF. CDR3 nucleotide sequence: TGTGCCAGCAGCTTAGGACACCTTTCCTACGAGCAGTACTTC.

The J gene is TRBJ2-3, the V gene TRBV7-2; D not certain. Trimming removed 4 bases at V and 5 bases at J, with 10 bases between. The CDR3 is 13 amino acids. Germline lookup yields CDR1 SGHTA and CDR2 FQGNSA. For the CDR3, the DNA is TGTGCCAGCAGCTCCAAAGATGGAGATACGCAGTATTTT. Protein product: CASSSKDGDTQYF.

V usage is TRBV28 and J usage is TRBJ2-5; D gene ambiguous. CDR3 length: 12 residues. From germline, CDR1 is MDHEN and CDR2 SYDVKM. Trimming cost V 1 base and J 1 base, with 1 base left between them. The CDR3 reads CASSLSQETQYF. The CDR3 DNA follows: TGTGCCAGCAGTTTATCCCAAGAGACCCAGTACTTC. The full variable domain, with the rest looked up from reference TRBV28 and TRBJ2-5, is DVKVTQSSRYLVKRTGEKVFLECVQDMDHENMFWYRQDPGLGLRLIYFSYDVKMKEKGDIPEGYSVSREKKERFSLILESASTNQTSMYLCASSLSQETQYFGPGTRLLVL.

Only a few counts were recorded for this clone. J is TRBJ2-3 and V is TRBV5-1; TRBD1 matches 8 bases. Germline CDR1 SGHRS, CDR2 YFSETQ. This CDR3 is 18 amino acids long. V dropped 2 bases and J dropped 1; count of bases not matched to a gene: 12. The CDR3 sequence is CASSLHGQGARGTDTQYF. The CDR3 coding sequence is TGCGCCAGCAGCTTACATGGCCAGGGGGCGCGAGGCACAGATACGCAGTATTTT.

This clone came up many times. CDR3 protein: CASSQRTGAGELFF. The CDR3 nucleotides read TGTGCCAGCAGCCAGCGGACAGGGGCCGGGGAGCTGTTTTTT. The rearrangement uses TRBV14 and TRBJ2-2; 9 nucleotides line up with TRBD1. V lost 3 bases and J lost 6; bases outside the gene matches: 2. CDR1 and CDR2 from the germline V gene are SGHDN and FVKESK. The CDR3 has 14 amino acids.